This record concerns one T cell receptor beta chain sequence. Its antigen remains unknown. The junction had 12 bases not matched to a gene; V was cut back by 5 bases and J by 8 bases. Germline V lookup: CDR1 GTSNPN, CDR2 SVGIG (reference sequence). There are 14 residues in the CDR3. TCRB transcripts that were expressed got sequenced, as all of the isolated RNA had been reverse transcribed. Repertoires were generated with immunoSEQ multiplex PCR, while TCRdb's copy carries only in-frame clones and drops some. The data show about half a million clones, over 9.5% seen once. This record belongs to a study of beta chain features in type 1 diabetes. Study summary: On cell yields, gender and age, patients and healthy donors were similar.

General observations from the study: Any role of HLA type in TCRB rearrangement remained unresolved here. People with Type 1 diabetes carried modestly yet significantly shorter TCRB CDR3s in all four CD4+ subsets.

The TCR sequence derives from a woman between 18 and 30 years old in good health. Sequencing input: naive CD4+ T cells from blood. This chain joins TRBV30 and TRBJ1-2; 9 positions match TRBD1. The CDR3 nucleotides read TGTGCCTGGGCCAGGACAGGGGTGACGGCGGGCTACACCTTC. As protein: CAWARTGVTAGYTF.